This T cell receptor beta chain was captured in a study of identical twins. Unique molecular identifiers were present on the cDNA, and a universal primer site came from template switching. TCRdb used MiXCR to reprocess the 5' RACE reads, holding one entry per CDR3 protein. The sample carries 470,000 or so distinct CDR3 sequences, more than 20% recorded once. The CDR3 has 13 amino acids. CDR1 is SGHDN, CDR2 FVKESK, per germline. Trimming stripped 4 bases from V and 4 bases from J, with 7 bases between. This sample also appeared in a second study, on T cells expressing NK-cell markers. As that report states: Out of eight donors sequenced, seven tested HCMV-seropositive and the remaining one seronegative. Clarity on HCMV specificity was lacking for the expanded NKG2C+ T cell clones.

V is TRBV14 and J is TRBJ2-2; D is unclear. Sequenced: CD4+ T cells sorted from blood. The sequence came from a young woman in good health. The CDR3 nucleotides are TGTGCCAGCAGCCCTAGATTCACCGGGGAGCTGTTTTTT. Its translation is CASSPRFTGELFF.